This is a list of T cell receptor beta chains from one sample in a study of response to subunit inactivated influenza vaccine. Using its own MiXCR run on the RT-PCR reads, TCRdb lists one record per CDR3 protein. The table lists about 620,000 distinct CDR3 sequences, 10% to 12% of them singletons. In addition, the sample was reused for a study of T cells expressing NK-cell markers.

Material: PBMCs from blood, obtained on the day of vaccination. All receptors derive from a man aged 45 to 65 who received an inactivated influenza vaccine. Each CDR3 is given with its conserved first and last residue. The order of the fields is D gene, V gene, J gene, clone size, CDR3 protein, CDR3 DNA. The D gene is left open where the match is weak. Clone size is not always given. Where it is, it says once, few, many or a class for expanded clones.

D: .; V: TRBV6-1; J: TRBJ2-3; size: .; CDR3: CAGASEVADTQYF; DNA: TGTGCCGGAGCTAGCGAGGTGGCAGATACGCAGTATTTT
D: TRBD1; V: TRBV12-3/TRBV12-4; J: TRBJ2-1; size: many; CDR3: CASSPRGLSYNEQFF; DNA: TGTGCCAGCAGCCCCAGGGGGCTCTCCTACAATGAGCAGTTCTTC
D: TRBD1; V: TRBV3-1; J: TRBJ2-1; size: .; CDR3: CASSQEPGQAYGEQFF; DNA: TGTGCCAGCAGCCAAGAACCGGGACAGGCATATGGTGAGCAGTTCTTC
D: TRBD2; V: TRBV5-6; J: TRBJ2-1; size: .; CDR3: CARPTSGVNSYNEQFF; DNA: TGTGCCAGGCCCACTAGCGGGGTAAACTCCTACAATGAGCAGTTCTTC
D: .; V: TRBV5-1; J: TRBJ1-1; size: .; CDR3: CASRASSEAFF; DNA: TGCGCCAGCAGGGCGTCGTCTGAAGCTTTCTTT
D: .; V: TRBV6-2/TRBV6-3; J: TRBJ1-4; size: .; CDR3: CASSYGPIEKLFF; DNA: TGTGCCAGCAGTTACGGGCCGATTGAAAAACTGTTTTTT
D: .; V: TRBV20-1; J: TRBJ1-2; size: few; CDR3: CSASDSEANYGYTF; DNA: TGCAGTGCTAGTGATTCCGAAGCTAACTATGGCTACACCTTC
D: .; V: TRBV4-3; J: TRBJ2-1; size: .; CDR3: CASSQESVAEYNEQFF; DNA: TGCGCCAGCAGCCAAGAGAGCGTAGCGGAGTACAATGAGCAGTTCTTC
D: .; V: TRBV20-1; J: TRBJ2-5; size: .; CDR3: CSASRTVRGTQYF; DNA: TGCAGTGCCTCGCGGACAGTCCGGGGGACCCAGTACTTC
D: .; V: TRBV12-3/TRBV12-4; J: TRBJ2-7; size: few; CDR3: CASSILPGEPGAEQYF; DNA: TGTGCCAGCAGTATCCTTCCAGGGGAACCTGGTGCCGAGCAGTACTTC
D: TRBD1; V: TRBV6-1; J: TRBJ2-1; size: .; CDR3: CASSAFTGAGHNEQFF; DNA: TGTGCCAGCAGTGCTTTCACAGGGGCCGGCCACAATGAGCAGTTCTTC
D: .; V: TRBV13; J: TRBJ2-3; size: .; CDR3: CASSKLVRTDTQYF; DNA: TGTGCCAGCAGCAAACTAGTAAGAACAGATACGCAGTATTTT
D: TRBD1; V: TRBV27; J: TRBJ1-2; size: .; CDR3: CASSLYGQGTGYGYTF; DNA: TGTGCCAGCAGTTTGTATGGACAGGGAACGGGCTATGGCTACACCTTC
D: .; V: TRBV28; J: TRBJ2-3; size: .; CDR3: CASPRNGSPTDTQYF; DNA: TGTGCCAGCCCGAGAAATGGGTCACCCACAGATACGCAGTATTTT
D: TRBD1; V: TRBV7-2; J: TRBJ2-7; size: few; CDR3: CASSLLWDRGVEQYF; DNA: TGTGCCAGCAGCTTATTATGGGACAGGGGTGTAGAGCAGTACTTC
D: .; V: TRBV4-1; J: TRBJ2-2; size: once; CDR3: CASSQIQIMGPGELFF; DNA: TGCGCCAGCAGCCAGATTCAGATCATGGGGCCCGGGGAGCTGTTTTTT
D: .; V: TRBV4-1; J: TRBJ1-2; size: .; CDR3: CASRPRTLPDNYGYTF; DNA: TGCGCCAGCAGACCCCGGACCCTACCCGATAACTATGGCTACACCTTC
D: .; V: TRBV20-1; J: TRBJ2-3; size: few; CDR3: CSARDPPAGADTQYF; DNA: TGCAGTGCTAGAGATCCTCCGGCGGGCGCAGATACGCAGTATTTT